This is a list of T cell receptor beta chains from one sample in a study of post-analysis software for immune sequencing data. TCRdb analysed the PCR reads with MiXCR anew, one entry per CDR3 protein. The sample lists hundreds of thousands of distinct CDR3 sequences; approximately 60% were seen once. Sample: blood. These receptors all come from a girl aged 2-10 years with multiple sclerosis. CDR3s include the opening cysteine and the closing phenylalanine or tryptophan. D genes are given only for firm matches. The size field is filled for only some rows; it gives once, few, many or a size class.

clone_size	v_call	j_call	d_call	cdr3_aa	cdr3_nt
.	TRBV4-2	TRBJ1-1	TRBD1	CASSQPDRGEAFF	TGTGCCAGCAGCCAACCCGACAGGGGCGAAGCTTTCTTT
.	TRBV20-1	TRBJ2-1	TRBD2	CSAPKSGRRRNEQFF	TGCAGTGCTCCAAAAAGCGGGAGGAGGAGGAATGAGCAGTTCTTC
.	TRBV7-6	TRBJ2-5	TRBD2	CASSRNPGTSDQETQYF	TGTGCCAGCAGCAGGAACCCTGGGACTAGCGATCAAGAGACCCAGTACTTC
.	TRBV5-1	TRBJ2-3	.	CASSATPGLGADTQYF	TGCGCCAGCAGCGCCACCCCGGGACTGGGGGCAGATACGCAGTATTTT
.	TRBV9	TRBJ2-3	TRBD2	CASSVEGLAGTDTQYF	TGTGCCAGCAGCGTAGAGGGACTAGCGGGAACAGATACGCAGTATTTT
.	TRBV20-1	TRBJ1-1	.	CSAAGGVNTEAFF	TGCAGTGCCGCGGGAGGGGTCAACACTGAAGCTTTCTTT
many	TRBV5-5	TRBJ2-5	.	CASSLGGKETQYF	TGTGCCAGCAGCTTAGGAGGAAAAGAGACCCAGTACTTC
.	TRBV20-1	TRBJ2-3	.	CSARLGVPDTQYF	TGCAGTGCTAGACTTGGAGTTCCAGATACGCAGTATTTT
.	TRBV19	TRBJ2-5	.	CASSQAAEETQYF	TGTGCCAGTAGTCAGGCTGCTGAAGAGACCCAGTACTTC
.	TRBV7-2	TRBJ2-3	.	CASSSSTADTQYF	TGTGCCAGCAGCTCTTCGACAGCAGATACGCAGTATTTT
.	TRBV3-1	TRBJ2-5	.	CASSQVGVSETQYF	TGTGCCAGCAGCCAAGTTGGGGTATCGGAGACCCAGTACTTC
.	TRBV28	TRBJ1-1	.	CASEDRDTEAFF	TGTGCCAGCGAGGATCGGGACACTGAAGCTTTCTTT
.	TRBV6-6	TRBJ1-1	TRBD1	CANSSPRDSEAFF	TGTGCCAACAGTTCCCCTCGGGACAGTGAAGCTTTCTTT
.	TRBV4-2	TRBJ1-5	.	CASSQGEAGNQPQHF	TGTGCCAGCAGCCAAGGTGAGGCCGGAAATCAGCCCCAGCATTTT
.	TRBV7-2	TRBJ2-6	TRBD1	CASKGTGFSGANVLTF	TGTGCCAGCAAGGGGACAGGCTTCTCTGGGGCCAACGTCCTGACTTTC
few	TRBV7-9	TRBJ2-1	.	CASSLGRAPYNEQFF	TGTGCCAGCAGCTTAGGACGTGCCCCCTACAATGAGCAGTTCTTC
.	TRBV7-6	TRBJ1-1	.	CASSSRSAGALNTEAFF	TGTGCCAGCAGCTCAAGATCAGCAGGGGCCCTGAACACTGAAGCTTTCTTT
.	TRBV12-3/TRBV12-4	TRBJ2-5	TRBD2	CASSRLGLAGGKQETQYF	TGTGCAAGCAGTCGCCTGGGACTAGCGGGGGGTAAGCAAGAGACCCAGTACTTC
.	TRBV20-1	TRBJ2-3	.	CSARDRASSADTQYF	TGCAGTGCTAGAGATCGGGCTAGTTCGGCAGATACGCAGTATTTT
.	TRBV20-1	TRBJ1-5	.	CSAAGPGKNQPQHF	TGCAGTGCGGCGGGACCCGGCAAGAATCAGCCCCAGCATTTT
.	TRBV18	TRBJ2-3	.	CASSPRGPTDTQYF	TGTGCCAGCTCGCCCAGGGGACCGACAGATACGCAGTATTTT
few	TRBV2	TRBJ2-3	.	CASSDETDTQYF	TGTGCCAGCAGTGATGAGACAGATACGCAGTATTTT
.	TRBV6-5	TRBJ2-1	.	CASSYQTRSSYNEQFF	TGTGCCAGCAGTTACCAAACGAGGAGCTCCTACAATGAGCAGTTCTTC
.	TRBV6-6	TRBJ1-1	.	CASSYSGGGITEAFF	TGTGCCAGCAGTTACTCGGGAGGGGGGATCACTGAAGCTTTCTTT
many	TRBV20-1	TRBJ2-5	TRBD1	CSARDGGQQETQYF	TGCAGTGCTAGAGATGGGGGACAGCAAGAGACCCAGTACTTC
few	TRBV29-1	TRBJ2-1	.	CSGLRDFLYNEQFF	TGCAGCGGCCTCCGGGACTTTCTGTACAATGAGCAGTTCTTC
few	TRBV29-1	TRBJ2-5	.	CSVNWGGETQYF	TGCAGCGTTAATTGGGGAGGAGAGACCCAGTACTTC
.	TRBV20-1	TRBJ1-1	TRBD1	CSAGTGGYLRNGAFF	TGCAGTGCCGGGACAGGCGGCTACCTAAGAAATGGAGCTTTCTTT
.	TRBV27	TRBJ2-7	TRBD2	CASSFLTSGSYEQYF	TGTGCCAGCAGTTTCCTGACTAGCGGCTCCTACGAGCAGTACTTC
.	TRBV3-1	TRBJ2-3	.	CASSQNQVLITDTQYF	TGTGCCAGCAGCCAAAACCAGGTGCTAATCACAGATACGCAGTATTTT
.	TRBV12-3/TRBV12-4	TRBJ1-4	TRBD1	CASSYRGLGEKLFF	TGTGCCAGCAGCTACAGGGGGCTCGGTGAAAAACTGTTTTTT
.	TRBV27	TRBJ2-1	.	CATTSTAYNEQFF	TGTGCCACAACTTCAACGGCTTACAATGAGCAGTTCTTC
few	TRBV28	TRBJ2-7	.	CASSPKAYEQYF	TGTGCCAGCAGTCCAAAAGCCTACGAGCAGTACTTC
.	TRBV9	TRBJ2-7	.	CASSVGLDISYEQYF	TGTGCCAGCAGCGTAGGACTTGATATCTCCTACGAGCAGTACTTC
.	TRBV12-3/TRBV12-4	TRBJ1-1	.	CASSLRAPTEAFF	TGTGCCAGCAGTCTGAGGGCCCCCACTGAAGCTTTCTTT
.	TRBV5-5	TRBJ2-1	.	CATTQGAAYNEQFF	TGTGCCACGACCCAGGGAGCGGCCTACAATGAGCAGTTCTTC
.	TRBV9	TRBJ2-7	TRBD1	CASSVSDRAISYEQYF	TGTGCCAGCAGCGTGTCGGACAGGGCCATCTCCTACGAGCAGTACTTC
.	TRBV10-3	TRBJ1-5	.	CAISGQEGNQPQHF	TGTGCCATCAGTGGACAGGAGGGCAATCAGCCCCAGCATTTT
.	TRBV29-1	TRBJ2-3	.	CSVENRGTDTQYF	TGCAGCGTTGAGAACAGAGGCACAGATACGCAGTATTTT
once	TRBV29-1	TRBJ2-3	TRBD2	CSVELAGGPCLSRGNTDTQYF	TGCAGCGTTGAACTGGCGGGAGGGCCGTGCTTAAGCCGTGGGAACACAGATACGCAGTATTTT
.	TRBV11-3	TRBJ2-7	TRBD2	CASSLRSGVSYEQYF	TGTGCCAGCAGCTTGCGTAGCGGGGTCTCCTACGAGCAGTACTTC
.	TRBV6-2/TRBV6-3	TRBJ1-1	.	CASSYSTFRAAFF	TGTGCCAGCAGTTACTCGACGTTCCGAGCGGCTTTCTTT
.	TRBV7-2	TRBJ2-4	.	CASSRPPRGQYF	TGTGCCAGCAGCCGCCCCCCACGAGGGCAGTACTTC
.	TRBV28	TRBJ2-1	TRBD2	CASGASGRAVHNEQFF	TGTGCCAGCGGCGCTAGCGGGAGGGCGGTCCACAATGAGCAGTTCTTC
few	TRBV3-1	TRBJ2-7	TRBD2	CASSQEIWTSGRAEPYEQYF	TGTGCCAGCAGCCAAGAAATCTGGACTAGCGGGAGAGCGGAGCCCTACGAGCAGTACTTC
.	TRBV29-1	TRBJ2-5	.	CSVEGKTQYF	TGCAGCGTTGAGGGGAAGACCCAGTACTTC
.	TRBV7-8	TRBJ2-1	TRBD2	CASSRNYGTSGLSSYNEQFF	TGTGCCAGCAGCCGAAATTACGGGACTAGCGGTCTGAGCTCCTACAATGAGCAGTTCTTC
.	TRBV27	TRBJ1-6	.	CASRSSYNSPLHF	TGTGCCAGCAGGAGCTCCTATAATTCACCCCTCCACTTT
many	TRBV27	TRBJ1-2	.	CASSLEGAGGYTF	TGTGCCAGCAGTTTAGAGGGAGCGGGAGGCTACACCTTC
.	TRBV7-2	TRBJ1-5	.	CASSLWSNQPQHF	TGTGCCAGCAGCTTATGGAGCAATCAGCCCCAGCATTTT
.	TRBV6-5	TRBJ2-7	.	CASSYSLNSEQYF	TGTGCCAGCAGTTACTCCTTAAACAGCGAGCAGTACTTC
few	TRBV10-3	TRBJ2-3	.	CAVSDGESDTQYF	TGTGCCGTCAGTGACGGGGAATCAGATACGCAGTATTTT